This T cell receptor (beta chain) is drawn from a study of cytomegalovirus exposure and HLA in healthy donors. The CDR3 length is 14 residues. Trimming took 0 bases from V and 3 from J, leaving 9 bases between them. Germline CDR1 LGHNA, CDR2 YNFKEQ. Primers: 60 Vbeta forward and 13 Jbeta reverse. The repertoire was sequenced with immunoSEQ multiplex PCR; TCRdb's copy has only in-frame clones and lacks some. The sample has approximately 130,000 clones, approximately 85% seen once. The rearrangement links TRBV4-2 to TRBJ2-7, with D possibly being TRBD1 (5 bases). The sequencing input was PBMCs. The sequence came from a boy aged 5-17 years in good health and CMV-seronegative. The CDR3 DNA reads TGTGCCAGCAGCCAAGATTTAAGGGGCTACGAGCAGTACTTC. This codes for CASSQDLRGYEQYF.